These T cell receptor beta chains were read from a single sample in a study of vaccination effects on CD4 cells after COVID-19. The antigens for these receptors are not known. Generated by immunoSEQ multiplex PCR, the TCRdb table keeps only in-frame clones and is missing some. The sample carries about 28,000 clones, over 70% recorded once. Source: CD4+ T cells from PBMCs cultured with HCoV-NL63 spike peptides, taken after COVID-19 vaccination. These receptors were obtained from a human donor who received a COVID-19 vaccine. CDR3s include the opening cysteine and the closing phenylalanine or tryptophan. A D gene is named only where the DNA matches it firmly.

v_call d_call cdr3_aa
TRBV4-1 NA CASSQPTRDLAIRTQYF
TRBV27 NA CASSLTPLLIGGYTF
TRBV6-6 TRBD2 CASRPLADRYEQYF
TRBV19 NA CASRRGGANYGYTF
TRBV6-5 NA CASKTGLFTDTQYF
TRBV10-2 NA CASSESLRHSYQETQYF
TRBV9 NA CASSVVVFSGNTGELFF
TRBV25-1 NA CASSEARPSHEQYF
TRBV15 TRBD1 CATSNPGQDGGYTF
TRBV25-1 NA CASSEYTGPKGGYTF
TRBV6-5 TRBD2 CASRRSGGRYNEQFF
TRBV18 TRBD2 CASSPSGLARGTDTQYF
TRBV3-1/TRBV3-2 NA CASGLDGQPQHF
TRBV11-2 TRBD1 CASSSRQGDEKLFF
TRBV19 TRBD1 CASSIFGQGYDEQFF
TRBV30 TRBD1 CAWSLDRGFSETQYF
TRBV6-1 NA CASSDRPYLGNQPQHF
TRBV6-1 NA CASSEARVGNTIYF
TRBV14 NA CASSQARGAASPLHF
TRBV3-1/TRBV3-2 NA CASSHTGKDQPQHF
TRBV3-1/TRBV3-2 NA CASSQSSRQETQYF
TRBV5-1 NA CASSGDSQEAFF
TRBV19 NA CASSMGIARDFVRGGEQFF
TRBV18 NA CASSPDLGTEAFF
TRBV5-1 NA CASMPTPGEADTQYF
TRBV5-6 NA CASSFQTVGEQYF
TRBV5-6 TRBD2 CASTRPGLAGGRTYNEQFF
TRBV19 NA CASSIGTGRSSGNTIYF
TRBV2 TRBD2 CASSDQLAGVYEQYF
TRBV11-3 TRBD1 CASSYAGTGVTTEAFF
TRBV5-1 NA CASSLSNTGWTEAFF
TRBV18 TRBD1 CASSAGTGGPKNIQYF